This T cell receptor (beta chain) comes out of a study of cytomegalovirus exposure and HLA in healthy donors. The CDR3 runs 15 residues. With 2 bases removed from V and 4 bases from J, the gap between germline ends came to 15 bases. The germline CDR1 and CDR2 sequences are GTSNPN and SVGIG (reference sequence). Sequencing was performed with immunoSEQ multiplex PCR; in TCRdb, only in-frame clones are kept and a portion is missing. The sample comprises 200,000 to 300,000 clones, more than 75% of which are singletons, and less than 1.5% rests with the top ten. The chain couples TRBV30 to TRBJ1-3, with a possible D match to TRBD1 (5 bases). The receptor comes from a woman aged 25 to 45 in good health and CMV-seropositive. The source material was PBMCs. The CDR3 is CAWSLGPATGNTIYF. In DNA, the CDR3 is TGTGCCTGGAGTTTGGGGCCAGCGACGGGAAACACCATATATTTT.